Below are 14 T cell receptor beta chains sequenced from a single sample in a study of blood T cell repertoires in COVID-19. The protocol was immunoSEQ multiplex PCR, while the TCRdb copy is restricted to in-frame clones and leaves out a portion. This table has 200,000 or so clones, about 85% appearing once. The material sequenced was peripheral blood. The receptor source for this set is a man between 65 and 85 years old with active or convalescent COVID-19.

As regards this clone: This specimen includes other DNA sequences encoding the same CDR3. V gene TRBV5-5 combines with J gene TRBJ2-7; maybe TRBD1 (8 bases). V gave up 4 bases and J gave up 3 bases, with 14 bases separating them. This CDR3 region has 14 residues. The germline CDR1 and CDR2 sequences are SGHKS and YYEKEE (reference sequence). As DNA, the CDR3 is TGTGCCAGCAGCCGAGCGGGACAGGACTACGAGCAGTACTTC. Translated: CASSRAGQDYEQYF.

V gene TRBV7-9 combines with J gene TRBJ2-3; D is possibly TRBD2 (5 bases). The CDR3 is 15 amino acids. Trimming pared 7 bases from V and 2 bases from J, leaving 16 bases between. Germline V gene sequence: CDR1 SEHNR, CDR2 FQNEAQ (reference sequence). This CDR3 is CASINGGLITDTQYF. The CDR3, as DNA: TGTGCCAGCATCAACGGAGGACTGATCACAGATACGCAGTATTTT.

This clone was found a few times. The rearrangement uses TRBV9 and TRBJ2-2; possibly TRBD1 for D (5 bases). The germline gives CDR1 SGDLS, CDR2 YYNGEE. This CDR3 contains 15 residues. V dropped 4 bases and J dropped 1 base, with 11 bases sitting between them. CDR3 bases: TGTGCCAGCAGCCTACTTGGACAGAACACCGGGGAGCTGTTTTTT. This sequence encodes CASSLLGQNTGELFF.

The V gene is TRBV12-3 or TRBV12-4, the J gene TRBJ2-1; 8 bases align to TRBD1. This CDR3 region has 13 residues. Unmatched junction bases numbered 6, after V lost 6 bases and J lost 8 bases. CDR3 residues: CASSLSDRDEQFF. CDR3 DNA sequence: TGTGCCAGCAGCCTATCGGACAGGGATGAGCAGTTCTTC.

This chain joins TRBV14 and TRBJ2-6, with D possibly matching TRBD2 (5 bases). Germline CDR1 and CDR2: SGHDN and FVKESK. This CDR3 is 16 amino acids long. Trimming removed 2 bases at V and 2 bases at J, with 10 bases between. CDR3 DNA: TGTGCCAGCAGCCAATCGGGGTTGGCTGGGGCCAACGTCCTGACTTTC. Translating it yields CASSQSGLAGANVLTF.

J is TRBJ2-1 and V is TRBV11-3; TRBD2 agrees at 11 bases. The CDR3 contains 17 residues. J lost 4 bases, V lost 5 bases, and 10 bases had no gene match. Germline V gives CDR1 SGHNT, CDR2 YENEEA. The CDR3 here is CASSLRGLAGGYNEQFF. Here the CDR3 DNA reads TGTGCCAGCAGCCTCAGAGGTCTAGCGGGGGGTTACAATGAGCAGTTCTTC.

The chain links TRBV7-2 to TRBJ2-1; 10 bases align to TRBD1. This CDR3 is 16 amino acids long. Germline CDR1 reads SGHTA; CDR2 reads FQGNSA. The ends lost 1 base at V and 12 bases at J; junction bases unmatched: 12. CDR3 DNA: TGTGCCAGCAGCTTAGACTCCGGGACAGGGGTGTCTGGGCAGTTCTTC. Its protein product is CASSLDSGTGVSGQFF.

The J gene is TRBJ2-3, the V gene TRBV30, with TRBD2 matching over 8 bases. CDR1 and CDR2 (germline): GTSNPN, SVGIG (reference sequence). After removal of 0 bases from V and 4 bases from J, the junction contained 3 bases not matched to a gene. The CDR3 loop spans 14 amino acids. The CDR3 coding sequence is TGTGCCTGGAGTGTAGGAGCGGGGGCAGATACGCAGTATTTT. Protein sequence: CAWSVGAGADTQYF.

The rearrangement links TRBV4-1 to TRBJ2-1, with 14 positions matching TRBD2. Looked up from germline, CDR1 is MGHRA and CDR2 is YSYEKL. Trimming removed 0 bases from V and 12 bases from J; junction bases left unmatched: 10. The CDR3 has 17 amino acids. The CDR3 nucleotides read TGCGCCAGCAGCCAAGATTACGGGACTAGCGGGGGAAACGGGCAGTTCTTC. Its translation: CASSQDYGTSGGNGQFF.

CDR3 region: CASSMGQGPTSSNQPQHF. CDR3 nucleotide sequence: TGTGCCAGCAGCATGGGACAGGGGCCGACTTCGAGCAATCAGCCCCAGCATTTT. This chain links TRBV21-1 with TRBJ1-5; the D call TRBD1 from the table was never checked on the DNA. TRBV21-1 is tagged as a pseudogene. The CDR3 contains 18 residues.

CDR3: CASGLATGTGFLNEQFF. Written as DNA, the CDR3 is TGTGCTAGTGGTTTGGCCACCGGGACAGGGTTTTTAAATGAGCAGTTCTTC. The chain combines TRBV12-5 with TRBJ2-1, with 9 bases that match TRBD1. After removal of 1 base from V and 7 bases from J, the junction contained 11 bases not matched to a gene. CDR1 is LGHNT, CDR2 FRNRAP, per germline. The CDR3 runs to 17 residues.

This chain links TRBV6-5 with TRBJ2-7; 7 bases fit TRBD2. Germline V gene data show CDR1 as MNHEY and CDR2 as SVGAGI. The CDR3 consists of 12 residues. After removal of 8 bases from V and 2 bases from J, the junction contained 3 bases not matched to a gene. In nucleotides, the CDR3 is TGTGCCAGCCGGGCGGGGGCCTACGAGCAGTACTTC. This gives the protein CASRAGAYEQYF.

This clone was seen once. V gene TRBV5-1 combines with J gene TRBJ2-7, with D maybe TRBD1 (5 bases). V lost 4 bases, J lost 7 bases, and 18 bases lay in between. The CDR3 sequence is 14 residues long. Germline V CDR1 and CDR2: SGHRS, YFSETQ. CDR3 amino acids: CASSPMGPSWEQYF. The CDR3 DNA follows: TGCGCCAGCAGCCCCATGGGGCCTAGTTGGGAGCAGTACTTC.

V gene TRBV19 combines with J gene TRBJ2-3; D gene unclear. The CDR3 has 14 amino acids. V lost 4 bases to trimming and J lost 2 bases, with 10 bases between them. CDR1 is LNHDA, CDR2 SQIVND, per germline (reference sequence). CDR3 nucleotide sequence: TGTGCCAGTAGTAGATCCGGTACCACAGATACGCAGTATTTT. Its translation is CASSRSGTTDTQYF.